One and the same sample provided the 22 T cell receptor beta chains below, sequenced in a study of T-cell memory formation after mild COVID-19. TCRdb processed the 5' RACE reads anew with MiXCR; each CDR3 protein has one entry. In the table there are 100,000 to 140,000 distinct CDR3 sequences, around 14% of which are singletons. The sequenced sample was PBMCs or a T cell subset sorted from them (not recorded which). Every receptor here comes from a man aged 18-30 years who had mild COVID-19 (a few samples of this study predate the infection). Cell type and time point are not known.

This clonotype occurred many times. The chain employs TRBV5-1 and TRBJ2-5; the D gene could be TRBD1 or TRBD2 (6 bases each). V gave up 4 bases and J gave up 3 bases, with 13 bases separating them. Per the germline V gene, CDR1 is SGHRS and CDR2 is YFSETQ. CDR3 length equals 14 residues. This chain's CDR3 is CASSAPRGEETQYF. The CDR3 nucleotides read TGCGCCAGCAGCGCCCCAAGGGGGGAAGAGACCCAGTACTTC.

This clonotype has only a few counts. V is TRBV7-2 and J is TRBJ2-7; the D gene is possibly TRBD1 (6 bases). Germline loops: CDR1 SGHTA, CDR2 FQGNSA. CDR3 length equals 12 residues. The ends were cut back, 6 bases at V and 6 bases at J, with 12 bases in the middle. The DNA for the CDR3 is TGTGCCAGCAGGGGACATTCGAGCGAGCAGTACTTC. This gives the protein CASRGHSSEQYF.

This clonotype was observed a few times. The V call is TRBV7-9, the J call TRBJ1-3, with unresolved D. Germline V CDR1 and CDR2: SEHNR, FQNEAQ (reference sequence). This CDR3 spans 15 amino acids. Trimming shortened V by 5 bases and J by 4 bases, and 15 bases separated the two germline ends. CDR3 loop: CASSGHGGRGNTIYF. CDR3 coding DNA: TGTGCCAGCAGCGGCCACGGTGGAAGGGGAAACACCATATATTTT. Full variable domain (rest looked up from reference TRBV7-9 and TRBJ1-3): DTGVSQNPRHKITKRGQNVTFRCDPISEHNRLYWYRQTLGQGPEFLTYFQNEAQLEKSRLLSDRFSAERPKGSFSTLEIQRTEQGDSAMYLCASSGHGGRGNTIYFGEGSWLTVV.

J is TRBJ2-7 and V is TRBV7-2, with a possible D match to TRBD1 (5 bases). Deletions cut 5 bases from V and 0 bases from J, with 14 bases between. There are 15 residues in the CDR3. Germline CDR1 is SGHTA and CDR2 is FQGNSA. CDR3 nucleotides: TGTGCCAGCAGCCCTAGGGGCGGTGCCTCCTACGAGCAGTACTTC. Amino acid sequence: CASSPRGGASYEQYF.

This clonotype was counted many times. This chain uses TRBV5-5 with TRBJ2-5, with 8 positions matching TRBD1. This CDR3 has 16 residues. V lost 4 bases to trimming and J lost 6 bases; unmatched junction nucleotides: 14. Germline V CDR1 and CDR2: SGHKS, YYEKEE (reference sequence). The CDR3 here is CASSIAPEQGAQTQYF. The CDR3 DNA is TGTGCCAGCAGCATCGCCCCGGAGCAGGGGGCGCAGACCCAGTACTTC. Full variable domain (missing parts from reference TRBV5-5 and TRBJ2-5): DAGVTQSPTHLIKTRGQQVTLRCSPISGHKSVSWYQQVLGQGPQFIFQYYEKEERGRGNFPDRFSARQFPNYSSELNVNALLLGDSALYLCASSIAPEQGAQTQYFGPGTRLLVL.

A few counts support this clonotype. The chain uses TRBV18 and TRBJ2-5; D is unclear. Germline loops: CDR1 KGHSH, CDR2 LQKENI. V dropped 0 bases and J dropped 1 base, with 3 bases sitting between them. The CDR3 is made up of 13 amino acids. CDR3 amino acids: CASSPPPQETQYF. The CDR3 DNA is TGTGCCAGCTCACCACCTCCCCAAGAGACCCAGTACTTC.

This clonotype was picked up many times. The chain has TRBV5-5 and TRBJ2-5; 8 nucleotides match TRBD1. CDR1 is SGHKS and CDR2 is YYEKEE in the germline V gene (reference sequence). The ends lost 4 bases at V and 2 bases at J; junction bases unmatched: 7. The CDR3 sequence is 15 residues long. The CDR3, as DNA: TGTGCCAGCAGCCTGGACAGGGCCGGTCAAGAGACCCAGTACTTC. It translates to CASSLDRAGQETQYF.

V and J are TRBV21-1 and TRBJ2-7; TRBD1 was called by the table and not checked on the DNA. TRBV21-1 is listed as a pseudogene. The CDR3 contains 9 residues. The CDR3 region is CARGVSQYV. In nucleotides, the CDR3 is TGTGCCAGGGGGGTCTCGCAGTACGTC.

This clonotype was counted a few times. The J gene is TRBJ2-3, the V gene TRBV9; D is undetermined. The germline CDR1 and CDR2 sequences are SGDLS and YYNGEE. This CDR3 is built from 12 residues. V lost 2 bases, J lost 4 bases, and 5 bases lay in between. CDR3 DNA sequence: TGTGCCAGCAGCGTCAATCCAGATACGCAGTATTTT. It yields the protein CASSVNPDTQYF.

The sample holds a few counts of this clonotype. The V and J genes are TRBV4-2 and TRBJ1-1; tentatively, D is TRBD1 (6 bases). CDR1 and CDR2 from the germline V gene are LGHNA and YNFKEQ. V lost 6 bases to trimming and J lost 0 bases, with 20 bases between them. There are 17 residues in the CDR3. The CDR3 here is CASSRYPPDSMNTEAFF. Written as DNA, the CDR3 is TGTGCCAGCAGTCGATATCCACCGGACAGCATGAACACTGAAGCTTTCTTT.

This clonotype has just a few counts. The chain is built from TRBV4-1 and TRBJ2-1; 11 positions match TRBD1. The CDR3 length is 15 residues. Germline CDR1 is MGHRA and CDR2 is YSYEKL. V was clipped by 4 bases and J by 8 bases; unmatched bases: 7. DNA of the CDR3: TGCGCCAGCAGCCTCCGGGACAGGGGGTTGGATGAGCAGTTCTTC. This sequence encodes CASSLRDRGLDEQFF.

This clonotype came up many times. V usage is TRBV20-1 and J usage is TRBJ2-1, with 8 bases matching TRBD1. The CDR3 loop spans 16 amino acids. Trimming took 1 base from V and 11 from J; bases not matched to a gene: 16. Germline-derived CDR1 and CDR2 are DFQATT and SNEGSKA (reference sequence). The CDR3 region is CSARGGLSGGPPKQFF. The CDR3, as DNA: TGCAGTGCTAGAGGCGGGTTGTCAGGGGGCCCCCCCAAGCAGTTCTTC.

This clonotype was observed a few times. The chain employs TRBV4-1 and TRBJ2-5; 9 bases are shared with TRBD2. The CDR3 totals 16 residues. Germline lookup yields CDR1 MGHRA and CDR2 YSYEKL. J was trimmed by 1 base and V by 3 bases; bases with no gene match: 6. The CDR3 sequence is CASSQIAGDPQETQYF. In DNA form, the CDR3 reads TGCGCCAGCAGCCAGATAGCGGGGGATCCCCAAGAGACCCAGTACTTC.

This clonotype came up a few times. CDR3: CASGDRGNYGYTF. Here the CDR3 DNA reads TGTGCCAGCGGGGACAGGGGAAACTATGGCTACACCTTC. The rearrangement joins TRBV6-5 to TRBJ1-2, with 10 bases aligning to TRBD1. J was trimmed by 2 bases and V by 8 bases; bases with no gene match: 2. The germline V gene encodes CDR1 MNHEY and CDR2 SVGAGI. The CDR3 is made up of 13 amino acids.

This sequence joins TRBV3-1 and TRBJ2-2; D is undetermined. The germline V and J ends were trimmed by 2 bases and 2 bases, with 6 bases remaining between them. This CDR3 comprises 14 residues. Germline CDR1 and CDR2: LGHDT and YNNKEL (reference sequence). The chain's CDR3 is CASSQLANTGELFF. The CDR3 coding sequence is TGTGCCAGCAGCCAACTCGCTAACACCGGGGAGCTGTTTTTT.

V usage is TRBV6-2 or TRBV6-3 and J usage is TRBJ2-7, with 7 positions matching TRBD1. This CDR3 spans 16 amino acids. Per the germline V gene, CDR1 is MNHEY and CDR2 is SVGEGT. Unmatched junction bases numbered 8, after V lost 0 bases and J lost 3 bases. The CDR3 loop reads CASSYSSRQGRYEQYF. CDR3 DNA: TGTGCCAGCAGTTACTCAAGCCGACAGGGTCGCTACGAGCAGTACTTC.

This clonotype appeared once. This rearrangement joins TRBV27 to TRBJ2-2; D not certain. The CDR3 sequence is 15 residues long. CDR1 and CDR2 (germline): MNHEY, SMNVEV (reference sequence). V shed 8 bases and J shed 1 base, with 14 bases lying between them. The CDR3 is CASLNRKENTGELFF. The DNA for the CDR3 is TGTGCCAGCTTAAATCGGAAGGAGAACACCGGGGAGCTGTTTTTT.

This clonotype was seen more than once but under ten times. DNA for the CDR3: TGTGCCAGTAGTATCCTCCTTGATGGGGGAAACACTGAAGCTTTCTTT. It codes for CASSILLDGGNTEAFF. This chain connects TRBV19 to TRBJ1-1; D may be TRBD1 (5 bases). The CDR3 is 16 residues long. Looked up from germline, CDR1 is LNHDA and CDR2 is SQIVND (reference sequence). Trimming pared 3 bases from V and 2 bases from J, leaving 16 bases between. Full variable domain (outside the CDR3, taken from reference TRBV19 and TRBJ1-1): DGGITQSPKYLFRKEGQNVTLSCEQNLNHDAMYWYRQDPGQGLRLIYYSQIVNDFQKGDIAEGYSVSREKKESFPLTVTSAQKNPTAFYLCASSILLDGGNTEAFFGQGTRLTVV.

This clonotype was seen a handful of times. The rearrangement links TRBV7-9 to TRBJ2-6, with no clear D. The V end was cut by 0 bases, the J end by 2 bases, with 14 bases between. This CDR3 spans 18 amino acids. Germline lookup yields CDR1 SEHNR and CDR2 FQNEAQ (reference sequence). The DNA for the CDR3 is TGTGCCAGCAGCTTAGCTGTCGCCACACTTGCTGGGGCCAACGTCCTGACTTTC. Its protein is CASSLAVATLAGANVLTF.

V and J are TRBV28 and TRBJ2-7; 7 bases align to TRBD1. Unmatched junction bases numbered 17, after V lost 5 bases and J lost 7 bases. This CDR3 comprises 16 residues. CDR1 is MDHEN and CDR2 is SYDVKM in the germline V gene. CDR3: CASSPLRGPPGWEQYV. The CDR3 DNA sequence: TGTGCCAGCAGTCCCCTAAGGGGGCCCCCAGGTTGGGAGCAGTACGTC.

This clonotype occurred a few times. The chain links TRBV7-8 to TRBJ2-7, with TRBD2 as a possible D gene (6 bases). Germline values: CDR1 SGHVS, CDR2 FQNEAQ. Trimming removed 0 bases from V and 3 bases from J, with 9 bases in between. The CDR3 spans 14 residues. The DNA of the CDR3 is TGTGCCAGCAGCTTAGCGGTGGGGGGCTACGAGCAGTACTTC. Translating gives CASSLAVGGYEQYF.

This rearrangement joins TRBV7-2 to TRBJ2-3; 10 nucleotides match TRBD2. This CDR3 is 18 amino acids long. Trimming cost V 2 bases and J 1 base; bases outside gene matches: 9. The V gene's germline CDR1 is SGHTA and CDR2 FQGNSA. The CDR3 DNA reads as TGTGCCAGCAGCTTAAGGCTAGCGGGGGCTTTCCGCACAGATACGCAGTATTTT. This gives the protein CASSLRLAGAFRTDTQYF. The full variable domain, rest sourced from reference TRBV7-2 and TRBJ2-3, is GAGVSQSPSNKVTEKGKDVELRCDPISGHTALYWYRQSLGQGLEFLIYFQGNSAPDKSGLPSDRFSAERTGGSVSTLTIQRTQQEDSAVYLCASSLRLAGAFRTDTQYFGPGTRLTVL.